The TCR beta chain described here comes from a study of molecular identifiers for immune sequencing clone quantification. V was shortened by 0 bases and J by 7 bases, with 12 bases between the two germline ends. Germline CDR1 and CDR2: LGHDT and YNNKEL (reference sequence). This CDR3 spans 15 amino acids. Generation of bulk TCR libraries relied on previously described methods and listed TCR primers. MiXCR was run by TCRdb on the PCR reads, yielding one entry per CDR3 protein. The table has 62,000 or so distinct CDR3 sequences, 15% to 20% seen once. The chain carries TRBV3-1 and TRBJ2-2, with D possibly matching TRBD2 (6 bases). This TCR came from a human donor in good health. Some libraries in this study had Jurkat cell RNA spiked in. The sample comprised naive CD8+ T cells from blood, with Jurkat cell RNA spiked in. The subset here: FACS-sorted CD8+CD4-CCR7+CD45RA+ naive T cells. The CDR3: CASSQDLERVGELFF. CDR3 DNA sequence: TGTGCCAGCAGCCAAGATCTCGAGCGGGTCGGGGAGCTGTTTTTT.